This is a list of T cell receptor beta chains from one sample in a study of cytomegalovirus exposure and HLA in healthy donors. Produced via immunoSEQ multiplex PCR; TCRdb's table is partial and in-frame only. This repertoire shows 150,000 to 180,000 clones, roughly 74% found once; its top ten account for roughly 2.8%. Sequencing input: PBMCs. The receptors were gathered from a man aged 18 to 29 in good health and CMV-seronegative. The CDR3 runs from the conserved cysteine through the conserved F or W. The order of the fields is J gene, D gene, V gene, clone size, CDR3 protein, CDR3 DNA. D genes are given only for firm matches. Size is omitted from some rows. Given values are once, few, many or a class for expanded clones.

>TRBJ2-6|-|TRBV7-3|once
CASSKGAGANVLTF
TGTGCCAGCAGCAAGGGGGCTGGGGCCAACGTCCTGACTTTC
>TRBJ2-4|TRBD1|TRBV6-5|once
CASSLFGTGVDIQYF
TGTGCCAGCAGTTTATTCGGGACAGGGGTAGACATTCAGTACTTC
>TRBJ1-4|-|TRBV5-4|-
CASSPMGVGSEKLFF
TGTGCCAGCAGCCCTATGGGGGTCGGGAGTGAAAAACTGTTTTTT
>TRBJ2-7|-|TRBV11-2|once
CASTLPEVSSYEQYF
TGTGCCAGCACCCTTCCAGAAGTCTCCTCCTACGAGCAGTACTTC
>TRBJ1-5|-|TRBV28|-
CASSTQGQGFSQPQHF
TGTGCCAGCAGTACTCAGGGCCAGGGGTTCAGTCAGCCCCAGCATTTT
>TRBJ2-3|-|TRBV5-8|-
CASAYPPDTQYF
TGTGCCAGTGCGTATCCCCCGGATACGCAGTATTTT
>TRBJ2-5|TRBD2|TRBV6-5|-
CASSYSGTSFGGTQYF
TGTGCCAGCAGTTACTCTGGGACTAGCTTTGGGGGGACCCAGTACTTC
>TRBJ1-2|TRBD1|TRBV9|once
CASSADPTGYGYTF
TGTGCCAGCAGCGCAGACCCGACAGGGTATGGCTACACCTTC
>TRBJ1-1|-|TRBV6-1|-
CASRQDRLRAFF
TGTGCCAGCAGACAGGACAGACTAAGGGCTTTCTTT
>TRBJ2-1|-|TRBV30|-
CAWSLYNEQFF
TGTGCCTGGAGCCTGTACAATGAGCAGTTCTTC
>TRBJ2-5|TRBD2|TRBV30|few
CAWVRGLAGQETQYF
TGTGCCTGGGTTCGGGGACTAGCGGGGCAAGAGACCCAGTACTTC
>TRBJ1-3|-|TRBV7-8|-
CASSLVQTGATIYF
TGTGCCAGCAGCTTAGTACAGACGGGAGCCACCATATATTTT
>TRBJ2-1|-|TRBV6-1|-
CASSARGGTHEQFF
TGTGCCAGCAGTGCAAGGGGTGGGACACATGAGCAGTTCTTC
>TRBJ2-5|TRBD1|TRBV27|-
CATRQGLETQYF
TGTGCCACTCGACAGGGGTTAGAGACCCAGTACTTC
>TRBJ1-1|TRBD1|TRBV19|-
CASSIAQGANTEAFF
TGTGCCAGTAGTATCGCCCAGGGGGCGAACACTGAAGCTTTCTTT
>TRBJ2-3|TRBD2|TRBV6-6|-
CASSYSRAGGTDTQYF
TGTGCCAGCAGTTACTCGAGAGCGGGGGGCACAGATACGCAGTATTTT
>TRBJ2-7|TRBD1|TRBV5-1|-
CASSPGTVPSYEQYF
TGCGCCAGCAGCCCGGGGACAGTTCCGTCCTACGAGCAGTACTTC
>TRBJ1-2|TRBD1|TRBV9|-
CASSVGQGMDGYTF
TGTGCCAGCAGCGTAGGACAGGGGATGGATGGCTACACCTTC
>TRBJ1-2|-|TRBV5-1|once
CASSFGIRRGDGYTF
TGCGCCAGCAGCTTTGGGATTAGGCGGGGCGATGGCTACACCTTC
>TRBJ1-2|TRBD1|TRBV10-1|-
CASSDYAGGASNYGYTF
TGCGCCAGCAGTGACTACGCAGGGGGCGCTTCTAACTATGGCTACACCTTC
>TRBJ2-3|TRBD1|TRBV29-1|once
CSVAGTASTDTQYF
TGCAGCGTTGCCGGGACAGCAAGCACAGATACGCAGTATTTT
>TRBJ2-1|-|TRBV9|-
CASSPRGSYNEQFF
TGTGCCAGCAGCCCTCGGGGCTCCTACAATGAGCAGTTCTTC
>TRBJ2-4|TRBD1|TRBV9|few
CASSVDGTGGNSQYF
TGTGCCAGCAGCGTAGACGGGACAGGGGGCAACAGTCAGTACTTC
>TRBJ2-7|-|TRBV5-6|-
CASSVSSYEQYF
TGTGCCAGCAGCGTCTCTTCCTACGAGCAGTACTTC
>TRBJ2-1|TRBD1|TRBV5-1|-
CASSLGTGSSNEQFF
TGCGCCAGCAGCTTGGGGACAGGGAGCTCCAATGAGCAGTTCTTC